The rows below give T cell receptor beta chains drawn from one sample of a study of T cell repertoires in cytomegalovirus infection. No antigens are known for them. Each CDR3 protein gets one entry after TCRdb re-called the reads with MiXCR. This table has about half a million distinct CDR3 sequences, 33% appearing once. Sequencing was performed on cultured PBMCs, taken from culture after CMV antigen stimulation. The receptors derive from a human donor in good health (CMV status not recorded). Some clones in this sample may be carry-over from other donors' samples. Each CDR3 is given with its conserved first and last residue. Fields, in order: V gene, clone size, J gene, D gene, CDR3 DNA, CDR3 protein. The D gene is left open where the match is weak. Only some rows state a clone size, as once, few, many or a class for expanded clones.

V: TRBV5-1; size: .; J: TRBJ2-7; D: TRBD1; DNA: TGCGCCAGCAGCTTGGCCTTTAAACAGGGGACCTACGAGCAGTACTTC; CDR3: CASSLAFKQGTYEQYF
V: TRBV11-1; size: .; J: TRBJ2-1; D: TRBD2; DNA: TGTGCCAGCAGCTTAAGACTAGCGGGAGGCGCCTACAATGAGCAGTTCTTC; CDR3: CASSLRLAGGAYNEQFF
V: TRBV20-1; size: .; J: TRBJ2-7; D: TRBD2; DNA: TGCAGTGCTAGAACTTTCTCGGGAGGTGGAACCTACGAGCAGTACTTC; CDR3: CSARTFSGGGTYEQYF
V: TRBV7-9; size: many; J: TRBJ2-1; D: TRBD2; DNA: TGTGCCAGCAGCGGGACTAGCGGGAGGGATGAGCAGTTCTTC; CDR3: CASSGTSGRDEQFF
V: TRBV29-1; size: .; J: TRBJ2-2; D: TRBD1; DNA: TGCAGCGTTGCGGGACAGGGGGGTGTCGGGGAGCTGTTTTTT; CDR3: CSVAGQGGVGELFF
V: TRBV7-2; size: many; J: TRBJ2-3; D: .; DNA: TGTGCCAGCAGCTTAGCGGGGGCAGATACGCAGTATTTT; CDR3: CASSLAGADTQYF
V: TRBV6-1; size: few; J: TRBJ2-5; D: TRBD2; DNA: TGTGCCAGCAGGGGAGGGGTGGGGACCCAGTACTTC; CDR3: CASRGGVGTQYF
V: TRBV7-6; size: .; J: TRBJ2-2; D: TRBD2; DNA: TGTGCCAGCAGCTTAAGGGGAGGACTAGCGGGGACGACCCGGGAGCTGTTTTTT; CDR3: CASSLRGGLAGTTRELFF
V: TRBV4-3; size: .; J: TRBJ2-2; D: TRBD1; DNA: TGCGCCAGCAGCCAAGTACAGGGGGTATCCACCGGGGAGCTGTTTTTT; CDR3: CASSQVQGVSTGELFF
V: TRBV11-2; size: .; J: TRBJ2-5; D: .; DNA: TGTGCCAGCAGCTTTAGTTTCCAAGAGACCCAGTACTTC; CDR3: CASSFSFQETQYF
V: TRBV7-2; size: .; J: TRBJ2-3; D: .; DNA: TGTGCCAGCAGCTTAATGGCGGCTGATACGCAGTATTTT; CDR3: CASSLMAADTQYF
V: TRBV19; size: few; J: TRBJ2-2; D: .; DNA: TGTGCCGCCAAACTAGCGAACACCGGGGAGCTGTTTTTT; CDR3: CAAKLANTGELFF
V: TRBV11-2; size: .; J: TRBJ2-3; D: TRBD1; DNA: TGTGCCAAAGGGGGCAGGCTAGTCGGCGGAGATACGCAGTATTTT; CDR3: CAKGGRLVGGDTQYF
V: TRBV29-1; size: .; J: TRBJ2-2; D: .; DNA: TGCAGCGTTCGCTTGGTCGGGAACACCGGGGAGCTGTTTTTT; CDR3: CSVRLVGNTGELFF
V: TRBV27; size: few; J: TRBJ1-1; D: TRBD1; DNA: TGTGCCAGCAGTCTAGGACAGGTAATGAACACTGAAGCTTTCTTT; CDR3: CASSLGQVMNTEAFF
V: TRBV2; size: few; J: TRBJ2-1; D: TRBD2; DNA: TGTGCCAGCATGTTATCCGGGGAGGGTGAGCAGTTCTTC; CDR3: CASMLSGEGEQFF
V: TRBV6-1; size: many; J: TRBJ1-1; D: .; DNA: TGTGCCAGCAGTACGACGACCCGAAGGCACACTGAAGCTTTCTTT; CDR3: CASSTTTRRHTEAFF
V: TRBV20-1; size: few; J: TRBJ2-3; D: .; DNA: TGCAGTGCTAGGTCGCGGGCCCGCACAGATACGCAGTATTTT; CDR3: CSARSRARTDTQYF
V: TRBV30; size: .; J: TRBJ1-4; D: .; DNA: TGTGCCTGGAGTGTAGGCCAGGGGAGTGAAAAACTGTTTTTT; CDR3: CAWSVGQGSEKLFF
V: TRBV29-1; size: .; J: TRBJ2-1; D: .; DNA: TGCAGCGTTGGGGGCGTCATCGATGAGCAGTTCTTC; CDR3: CSVGGVIDEQFF
V: TRBV7-2; size: many; J: TRBJ1-1; D: .; DNA: TGTGCCAGCAGCTTAGGTCAAACCCTTTTTGAAGCTTTCTTT; CDR3: CASSLGQTLFEAFF
V: TRBV6-2/TRBV6-3; size: .; J: TRBJ2-5; D: TRBD2; DNA: TGTGCCAGCAGTTACACGCGACTAGCGGAAGAGACCCAGTACTTC; CDR3: CASSYTRLAEETQYF
V: TRBV7-2; size: many; J: TRBJ2-2; D: .; DNA: TGTGCCAGCAGCTTTTTTGGGACCGGGGAGCTGTTTTTT; CDR3: CASSFFGTGELFF
V: TRBV2; size: .; J: TRBJ2-1; D: .; DNA: TGTGCCAGCAGCGGACTGCGCTCCTACAATGAGCAGTTCTTC; CDR3: CASSGLRSYNEQFF
V: TRBV4-3; size: few; J: TRBJ2-3; D: TRBD2; DNA: TGCGCCAGCAGCCATGGGGGACTAGCGGATTATAGCACAGATACGCAGTATTTT; CDR3: CASSHGGLADYSTDTQYF
V: TRBV27; size: .; J: TRBJ2-1; D: .; DNA: TGTGCCAGCAGGGGAGGGGGGAGCCTGTCCTACAATGAGCAGTTCTTC; CDR3: CASRGGGSLSYNEQFF
V: TRBV6-6; size: .; J: TRBJ2-1; D: TRBD2; DNA: TGTGCCAGCAGTGGACTAGCGGGAGGACCGTCGCGTGAGCAGTTCTTC; CDR3: CASSGLAGGPSREQFF
V: TRBV7-2; size: many; J: TRBJ2-3; D: .; DNA: TGTGCCAGCAGCTTCTTCCTCTCCGACACGCAGTATTTT; CDR3: CASSFFLSDTQYF